This T cell receptor (beta chain) was captured in a study of a mutant IDH1 vaccine in newly diagnosed glioma. Study background: Following radiotherapy alone, or alongside temozolomide cycles, vaccination was started after an interval of 4-6 weeks. Before enrollment, the patients had been treated with radiotherapy alone, temozolomide alone, or both together. Most of them had received both.

Sequencing used immunoSEQ multiplex PCR; TCRdb keeps in-frame clones, though not all of them. This sample has roughly 25,000 clones, with roughly 87% found just once. The V gene lost 3 bases and the J gene lost 0 bases, with 5 bases spanning the gap. The CDR3 runs to 13 residues. Germline-derived CDR1 and CDR2 are SEHNR and FQNEAQ (reference sequence). Turning to this clone: Its antigen is currently unknown.

Notes on the study in general: No link was apparently found between pseudoprogression and changes in top peripheral T cell clonotypes.

The time point here: week 47, end of study. It was 300 ug of mutant IDH1 20-mer peptide that made up each vaccine dose, given with topical imiquimod. Every donor had a new WHO grade 3 or 4 astrocytoma that was IDH1-mutant, with loss of nuclear ATRX. The source is a man in his forties or fifties with glioma. Some clones in this sample may be carry-over from other donors' samples. The material sequenced was PBMCs, taken from a glioma patient whose treatment included an IDH1 peptide vaccine. The chain links TRBV7-9 to TRBJ1-1, with D unclear. CDR3 sequence (DNA): TGTGCCAGCAGCTTTACACTGAACACTGAAGCTTTCTTT. Amino acids: CASSFTLNTEAFF.